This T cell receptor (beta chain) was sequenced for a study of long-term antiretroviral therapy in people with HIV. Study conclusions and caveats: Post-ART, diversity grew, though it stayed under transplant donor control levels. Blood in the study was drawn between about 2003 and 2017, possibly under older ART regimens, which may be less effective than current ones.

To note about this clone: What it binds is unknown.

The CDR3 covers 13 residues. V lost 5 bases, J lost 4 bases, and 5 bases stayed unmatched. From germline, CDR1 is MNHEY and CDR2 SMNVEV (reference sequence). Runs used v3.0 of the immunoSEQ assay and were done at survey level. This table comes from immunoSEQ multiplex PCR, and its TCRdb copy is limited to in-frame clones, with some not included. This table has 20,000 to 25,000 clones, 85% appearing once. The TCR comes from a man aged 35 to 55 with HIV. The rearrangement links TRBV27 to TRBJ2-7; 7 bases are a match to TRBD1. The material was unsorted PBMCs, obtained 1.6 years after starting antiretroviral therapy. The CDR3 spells CASSVKQGYEQYF. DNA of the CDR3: TGTGCCAGCAGTGTGAAACAGGGGTACGAGCAGTACTTC.